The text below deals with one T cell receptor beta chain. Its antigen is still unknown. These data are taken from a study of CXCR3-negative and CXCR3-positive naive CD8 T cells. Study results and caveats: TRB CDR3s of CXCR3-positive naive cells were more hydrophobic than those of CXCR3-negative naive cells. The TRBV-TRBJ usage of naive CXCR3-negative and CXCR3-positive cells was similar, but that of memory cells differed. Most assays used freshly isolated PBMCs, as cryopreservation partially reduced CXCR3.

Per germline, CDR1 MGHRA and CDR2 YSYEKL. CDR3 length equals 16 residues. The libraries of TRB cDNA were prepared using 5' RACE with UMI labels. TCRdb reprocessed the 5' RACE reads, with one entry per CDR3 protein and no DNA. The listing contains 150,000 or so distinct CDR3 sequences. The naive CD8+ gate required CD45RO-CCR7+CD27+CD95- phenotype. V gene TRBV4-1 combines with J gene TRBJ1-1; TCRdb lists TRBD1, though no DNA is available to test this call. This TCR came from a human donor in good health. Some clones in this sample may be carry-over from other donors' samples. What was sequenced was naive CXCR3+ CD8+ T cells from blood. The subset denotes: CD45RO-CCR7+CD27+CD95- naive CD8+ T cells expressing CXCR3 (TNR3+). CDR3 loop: CASSQTTGTADTEAFF.